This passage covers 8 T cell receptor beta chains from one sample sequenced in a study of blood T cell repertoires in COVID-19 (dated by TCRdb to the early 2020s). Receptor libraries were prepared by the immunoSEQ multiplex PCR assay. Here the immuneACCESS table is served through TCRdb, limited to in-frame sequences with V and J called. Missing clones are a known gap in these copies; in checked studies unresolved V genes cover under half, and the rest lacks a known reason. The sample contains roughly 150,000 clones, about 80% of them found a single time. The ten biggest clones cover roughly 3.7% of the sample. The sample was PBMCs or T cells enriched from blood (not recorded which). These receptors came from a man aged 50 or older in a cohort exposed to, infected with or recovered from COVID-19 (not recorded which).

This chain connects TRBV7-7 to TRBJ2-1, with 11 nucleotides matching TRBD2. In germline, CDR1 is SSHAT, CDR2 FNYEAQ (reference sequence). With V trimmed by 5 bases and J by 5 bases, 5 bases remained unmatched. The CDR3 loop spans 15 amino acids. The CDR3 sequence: CASSPLTSGNNEQFF. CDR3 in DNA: TGTGCCAGCAGCCCCCTGACTAGCGGGAACAATGAGCAGTTCTTC. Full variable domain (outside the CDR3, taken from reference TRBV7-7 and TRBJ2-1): GAGVSQSPRYKVTKRGQDVTLRCDPISSHATLYWYQQALGQGPEFLTYFNYEAQPDKSGLPSDRFSAERPEGSISTLTIQRTEQRDSAMYRCASSPLTSGNNEQFFGPGTRLTVL.

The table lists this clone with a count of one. This chain's CDR3 is CASSYSLLSPLHF. Here the CDR3 DNA reads TGTGCCAGCAGTTACTCTCTACTTTCACCCCTCCACTTT. The chain has TRBV6-6 and TRBJ1-6; D gene unclear. This CDR3 contains 13 residues. Germline V gives CDR1 MNHNY, CDR2 SVGAGI (reference sequence). Trimming pared 0 bases from V and 9 bases from J, leaving 6 bases between.

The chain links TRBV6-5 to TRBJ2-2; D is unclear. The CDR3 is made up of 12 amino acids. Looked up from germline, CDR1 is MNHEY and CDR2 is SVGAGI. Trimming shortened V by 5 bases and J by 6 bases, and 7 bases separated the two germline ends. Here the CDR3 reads CASSIRAGELFF. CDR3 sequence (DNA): TGTGCCAGCAGTATCCGGGCCGGGGAGCTGTTTTTT.

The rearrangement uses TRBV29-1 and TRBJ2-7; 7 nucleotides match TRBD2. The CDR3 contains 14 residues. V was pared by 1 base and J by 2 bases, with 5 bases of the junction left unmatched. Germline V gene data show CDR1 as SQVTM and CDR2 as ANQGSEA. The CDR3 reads CSVEGLAAPYEQYF. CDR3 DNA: TGCAGCGTTGAAGGGCTAGCGGCGCCCTACGAGCAGTACTTC.

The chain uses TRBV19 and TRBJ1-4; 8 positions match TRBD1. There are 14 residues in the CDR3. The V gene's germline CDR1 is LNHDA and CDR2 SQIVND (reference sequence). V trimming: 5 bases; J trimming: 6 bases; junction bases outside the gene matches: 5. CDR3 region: CASSRTGFDEKLFF. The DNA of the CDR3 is TGTGCCAGTAGTCGGACAGGGTTTGATGAAAAACTGTTTTTT.

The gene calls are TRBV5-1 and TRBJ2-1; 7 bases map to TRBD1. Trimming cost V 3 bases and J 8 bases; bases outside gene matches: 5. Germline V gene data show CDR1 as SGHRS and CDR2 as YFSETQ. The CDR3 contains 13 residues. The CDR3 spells CASSSEGAHEQFF. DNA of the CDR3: TGCGCCAGCAGCTCCGAGGGGGCGCATGAGCAGTTCTTC.

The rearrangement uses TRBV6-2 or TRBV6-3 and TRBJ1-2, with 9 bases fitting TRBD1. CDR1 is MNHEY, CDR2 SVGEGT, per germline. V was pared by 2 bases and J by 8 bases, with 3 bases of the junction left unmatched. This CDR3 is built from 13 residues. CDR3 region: CASSYGTGSGYTF. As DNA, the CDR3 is TGTGCCAGCAGTTACGGGACAGGGTCCGGCTACACCTTC.

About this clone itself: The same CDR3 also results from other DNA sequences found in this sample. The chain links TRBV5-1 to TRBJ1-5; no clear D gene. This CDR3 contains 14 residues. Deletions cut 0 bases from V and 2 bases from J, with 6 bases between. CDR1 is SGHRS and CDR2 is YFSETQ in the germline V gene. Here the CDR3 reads CASSLVSGNQPQHF. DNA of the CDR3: TGCGCCAGCAGCTTGGTCTCTGGCAATCAGCCCCAGCATTTT.